One sample yielded the 8 T cell receptor beta chains listed below, sequenced in a study of response to subunit inactivated influenza vaccine. Each CDR3 protein is one row after TCRdb ran MiXCR on the RT-PCR reads. The profile shows over 400,000 distinct CDR3 sequences, about an eighth of them singletons. The sequences come from PBMCs from blood, collected about 40 days after vaccination. The source of these receptors is a man between 50 and 59 years old who received an inactivated influenza vaccine.

The chain carries TRBV10-3 and TRBJ2-1; TRBD2 matches at 12 bases. The germline V gene encodes CDR1 ENHRY and CDR2 SYGVKD. Unmatched junction bases numbered 13, after V lost 10 bases and J lost 0 bases. This CDR3 comprises 18 residues. In nucleotides, the CDR3 is TGTGCCACCCAAAGACTAGCGGGGGACCGAAGCTCCTACAATGAGCAGTTCTTC. It specifies CATQRLAGDRSSYNEQFF.

This clonotype was counted a few times. The chain employs TRBV5-1 and TRBJ2-4; a possible D gene is TRBD1 (6 bases). V was pared by 4 bases and J by 8 bases, with 13 bases between. The germline V gene has CDR1 SGHRS and CDR2 YFSETQ. The CDR3 covers 13 residues. The CDR3 loop reads CASSPAGEDIQYF. The CDR3 coding sequence is TGCGCCAGCAGCCCAGCAGGGGAAGACATTCAGTACTTC.

The table lists this clonotype with a few counts. This chain links TRBV20-1 with TRBJ2-2, with TRBD2 as a possible D gene (7 bases). Germline lookup yields CDR1 DFQATT and CDR2 SNEGSKA (reference sequence). Between the trimmed V and J ends, which lost 3 bases and 4 bases, there was a span of 12 bases. CDR3 length: 14 residues. In DNA form, the CDR3 reads TGCAGTGCTAGGGGGGGAGGGGGCACCGGGGAGCTGTTTTTT. This encodes CSARGGGGTGELFF.

A few counts support this clonotype. V gene TRBV5-1 combines with J gene TRBJ2-7; D possibly uses TRBD1 or TRBD2 (5 bases each). CDR3 length equals 15 residues. The V and J ends lost 0 bases and 0 bases respectively, with 10 bases between them. Per germline, CDR1 SGHRS and CDR2 YFSETQ. The CDR3 region is CASSLVGVSSYEQYF. CDR3 coding DNA: TGCGCCAGCAGCTTGGTGGGGGTGAGCTCCTACGAGCAGTACTTC. The whole variable domain, filled in from reference TRBV5-1 and TRBJ2-7, reads KAGVTQTPRYLIKTRGQQVTLSCSPISGHRSVSWYQQTPGQGLQFLFEYFSETQRNKGNFPGRFSGRQFSNSRSEMNVSTLELGDSALYLCASSLVGVSSYEQYFGPGTRLTVT.

This chain joins TRBV20-1 and TRBJ2-3; D remains ambiguous. The V end was cut by 7 bases, the J end by 2 bases, with 13 bases between. The CDR3 runs 13 residues. Germline V lookup: CDR1 DFQATT, CDR2 SNEGSKA (reference sequence). The CDR3 nucleotides read TGCAGTGGGATTGGCGGCAACACAGATACGCAGTATTTT. It is translated as CSGIGGNTDTQYF.

The chain links TRBV29-1 to TRBJ2-7; unclear D gene. V gave up 7 bases and J gave up 4 bases, with 11 bases separating them. Germline V gene data show CDR1 as SQVTM and CDR2 as ANQGSEA. This CDR3 is 11 amino acids long. The CDR3 loop reads CSASTNYEQYF. The CDR3, as DNA: TGCAGCGCAAGCACCAATTACGAGCAGTACTTC.

In DNA form, the CDR3 reads TGCGCCAGCAGCCAAGATCATGGCCCGACGACCTATGGCTACACCTTC. This codes for CASSQDHGPTTYGYTF. The rearrangement uses TRBV4-1 and TRBJ1-2; D is unresolved. V was clipped by 0 bases and J by 4 bases, with 15 bases between them. CDR3 length equals 16 residues. Per germline, CDR1 MGHRA and CDR2 YSYEKL.

The chain is built from TRBV20-1 and TRBJ2-5, with 9 bases matching TRBD2. The CDR3 is 15 amino acids. CDR1 is DFQATT and CDR2 is SNEGSKA in the germline V gene (reference sequence). V was clipped by 3 bases and J by 0 bases; unmatched bases: 5. The CDR3 reads CSASPTSGHQETQYF. CDR3 nucleotides: TGCAGTGCTAGCCCGACTAGCGGACACCAAGAGACCCAGTACTTC.